This paragraph reports one T cell receptor (beta chain). Its antigen is currently not known. One base away there is no much larger clone; base qualities are not given. These data are taken from a study of spatial heterogeneity in lung cancer (dated by TCRdb to about 2019). Notes on the research overall: Beta-chain transcripts were consistently detected in greater numbers than alpha-chain transcripts, which likely reflects a higher abundance of beta-chain transcripts. In the raw uncorrected reads, each unique combination of TCR and UMI appeared more than ten times on average. TCR alpha and beta repertoires were quantitatively compared across multiple tumor regions, matched nontumor lung and blood in non-small cell lung cancer. Nonsynonymous mutation counts, determined by whole-exome sequencing of tumor tissue, were related to features of the TCR repertoire. At surgery, both alpha and beta chains were TCR-sequenced in roughly 230 tumor regions, roughly 64 matched nontumor lung samples and just over 55 PBMC samples. Overall study outcomes, separate from this receptor: Additional single-cell paired TCR alpha and beta sequencing was considered necessary to confirm, at a functional level, the hypothesis that regional TCRs recognize regional mutations.

V is pruned by 3 bases and J by 3 bases, leaving 5 bases of the junction without a gene match. CDR1 and CDR2 are read off the germline V gene (reference sequence) as LNHDA and SQIVND. The CDR3 contains 15 residues, cysteine and phenylalanine counted. Only the CDR3 DNA is retained, 45 bases long and in frame from the first base. In light of the paper, this sample's time point label describes: sample taken at primary tumor resection. Samples were obtained from approximately 76 patients with early-stage, untreated non-small cell lung cancer from the lung TRACERx cohort. For TCR sequencing, whole RNA was extracted from tumor and nontumor lung tissue, or from cryopreserved PBMC samples, and no cell sorting was done. A patient was chosen for TCR sequencing only when enough RNA was available from at least two tumor regions. Before selection, tumor and adjacent nontumor lung specimens were reviewed by a lung pathologist.

Libraries came from 5' RACE. For sequencing, a NextSeq 500 was employed. To allow correction of PCR and sequencing errors, the TCR library protocol tagged every TCR cDNA molecule with a unique molecular identifier. Turning to the authors' computational methods: Decombinator tools were used for TCR identification, UMI-based error correction and CDR3 extraction. Expanded TCRs were defined as those above a frequency of 2 per 1,000, corresponding to the top 1% of the tumor frequency distribution. Renyi diversity was computed with the R vegan package after each repertoire had been subsampled 100 times to 5,000 TCRs. To build CDR3 similarity networks, amino acid triplet string-kernel similarity was used, and CDR3s were connected when their pairwise similarity was above 0.82. The public reads were reanalyzed by TCRdb: fastp trimming at Q25, MiXCR alignment, in-frame beta chains only. Each CDR3 protein gets just one entry, which takes the most common genes and DNA from the rows behind it. TCRdb, not the authors, supplied the V and J calls. The sample table shows 6,000 or so distinct CDR3 sequences, and 18% are seen once. Of the sample, 16% is held by the ten largest clones.

The sequence derives from a male donor with early-stage non-small cell lung cancer. Here the sequenced sample was normal lung tissue next to the tumor, taken at surgery. This sequence uses TRBV19 and TRBJ1-5; 7 middle bases align to TRBD1. The CDR3 protein sequence reads: CASSIVTGINQPQHF. The DNA is as follows: TGTGCCAGTAGTATTGTGACAGGGATCAATCAGCCCCAGCATTTT. With the rest looked up from the reference TRBV19 and TRBJ1-5 genes rather than sequenced, the full variable domain is DGGITQSPKYLFRKEGQNVTLSCEQNLNHDAMYWYRQDPGQGLRLIYYSQIVNDFQKGDIAEGYSVSREKKESFPLTVTSAQKNPTAFYLCASSIVTGINQPQHFGDGTRLSIL.